This TCR beta chain was obtained from a study of radiation and T cells in renal cell carcinoma. The study's findings and limits: Top tumor clonotypes rose in blood 2 weeks post-radiation, then contracted.

As concerns this clone: Its antigen is not identified.

The assay was immunoSEQ multiplex PCR, and TCRdb's table has in-frame clones only and misses some. The sample has 150,000 to 190,000 clones, 87% seen once. Time point noted: blood 2 weeks post-SBRT. The treatment is: 15 Gy SBRT to primary tumor, nephrectomy 4 weeks later. With 2 bases clipped from V and 0 bases from J, the junction kept 10 bases outside the gene matches. The germline CDR1 and CDR2 sequences are ENHRY and SYGVKD. The CDR3 loop spans 18 amino acids. The V and J genes are TRBV10-3 and TRBJ1-5; TRBD1 aligns across 7 bases. The input for sequencing was blood, taken from a patient whose treatment included radiotherapy and nephrectomy. This sequence originates from a woman aged 50 to 60 with renal cell carcinoma. CDR3 DNA: TGTGCCATCAGTGAGGCGATGTTGGGACAGTATAGCAATCAGCCCCAGCATTTT. As protein: CAISEAMLGQYSNQPQHF.